A single sample is the source of the 12 T cell receptor beta chains below, sequenced in a study of cytomegalovirus exposure and HLA in healthy donors. TCRdb's copy holds only in-frame clones and misses some; the assay was immunoSEQ multiplex PCR. Of some 80,000 clones listed, about 96% are singletons. The sequenced sample consisted of PBMCs. These receptors were taken from a woman aged 18 to 35 in good health and CMV-seronegative.

V gene TRBV7-6 combines with J gene TRBJ1-4; 7 bases map to TRBD1. This CDR3 region has 15 residues. The V gene end was trimmed by 5 bases and the J gene end by 7 bases; junction bases not matched to a gene: 10. The germline V gene has CDR1 SGHVS and CDR2 FNYEAQ. The CDR3 coding sequence is TGTGCCAGCAGCGTAACAGGGGCGGAGAGTGAAAAACTGTTTTTT. Amino acid sequence: CASSVTGAESEKLFF.

This chain joins TRBV23-1 and TRBJ1-4; TRBD1 matches at 8 bases. TRBV23-1 carries the ORF label, with uncertain function. Trimming removed 10 bases from V and 8 bases from J; junction bases left unmatched: 6. There are 12 residues in the CDR3. The CDR3 here is CAIRQGNEKLFF. The CDR3, as DNA: TGCGCCATAAGACAGGGGAACGAAAAACTGTTTTTT.

This clone came up once. The chain combines TRBV5-6 with TRBJ2-1; D gene ambiguous. V gave up 0 bases and J gave up 2 bases, with 15 bases separating them. Germline assignment: CDR1 SGHDT and CDR2 YYEEEE. The CDR3 is 17 residues long. The CDR3 DNA sequence: TGTGCCAGCAGCTTGGAGGCACAGCCCAAGCCCTACAATGAGCAGTTCTTC. Protein product: CASSLEAQPKPYNEQFF. The full variable domain, completed using reference TRBV5-6 and TRBJ2-1, is DAGVTQSPTHLIKTRGQQVTLRCSPKSGHDTVSWYQQALGQGPQFIFQYYEEEERQRGNFPDRFSGHQFPNYSSELNVNALLLGDSALYLCASSLEAQPKPYNEQFFGPGTRLTVL.

This chain joins TRBV4-1 and TRBJ1-5; D is uncertain. Between the trimmed V and J ends, which lost 0 bases and 10 bases, there was a span of 22 bases. From germline, CDR1 is MGHRA and CDR2 YSYEKL. The CDR3 has 17 residues. In DNA, the CDR3 is TGCGCCAGCAGCCAAGAATTCCTCAGTGATGGTTGGGCTCCCCAGCATTTT. Encoded protein: CASSQEFLSDGWAPQHF.

This chain uses TRBV6-1 with TRBJ2-5, with D perhaps TRBD1 (6 bases). The germline V and J ends were trimmed by 0 bases and 2 bases, with 13 bases remaining between them. The CDR3 loop spans 16 amino acids. Germline V CDR1 and CDR2: MNHNS, SASEGT. CDR3 nucleotide sequence: TGTGCCAGCAGTGAAGCACCTGGACAGTTTCAAGAGACCCAGTACTTC. Residues: CASSEAPGQFQETQYF.

This chain connects TRBV7-9 to TRBJ2-4; TRBD1 is a possible D gene (6 bases). The CDR3 extends over 14 amino acids. The V gene lost 0 bases and the J gene lost 3 bases, with 6 bases spanning the gap. CDR1 SEHNR and CDR2 FQNEAQ come from the germline V gene (reference sequence). The CDR3 region has the DNA TGTGCCAGCAGCTTAGCGGACAGCAAAAACATTCAGTACTTC. This encodes CASSLADSKNIQYF.

This clone was picked up one time. The V and J genes are TRBV6-5 and TRBJ2-7; D possibly corresponds to TRBD2 (6 bases). This CDR3 has 16 residues. Germline V gives CDR1 MNHEY, CDR2 SVGAGI. V was pared by 2 bases and J by 4 bases, with 18 bases between. CDR3 nucleotides: TGTGCCAGCAGTTACGACTGGGCGGGGAGCTTTTACGAGCAGTACTTC. Translating it yields CASSYDWAGSFYEQYF.

A single count supports this clone. J is TRBJ1-2 and V is TRBV14; D not certain. Germline V CDR1 and CDR2: SGHDN, FVKESK. The germline V and J ends were trimmed by 0 bases and 4 bases, with 12 bases remaining between them. This CDR3 contains 15 residues. DNA for the CDR3: TGTGCCAGCAGCCAAGAGGTAACACAGACCTATGGCTACACCTTC. Protein sequence: CASSQEVTQTYGYTF.

The J gene is TRBJ1-5, the V gene TRBV6-1; D remains unclear. Germline CDR1 and CDR2: MNHNS and SASEGT. The V end was cut by 3 bases, the J end by 6 bases, with 9 bases between. This CDR3 contains 13 residues. The CDR3 sequence is CASSDLFSQPQHF. Written as DNA, the CDR3 is TGTGCCAGCAGTGATTTATTCAGTCAGCCCCAGCATTTT.

The chain employs TRBV7-2 and TRBJ2-1, with TRBD2 matching 7 bases. The CDR3 is 16 residues long. V dropped 0 bases and J dropped 6; count of bases not matched to a gene: 8. The germline CDR1 and CDR2 sequences are SGHTA and FQGNSA. The DNA of the CDR3 is TGTGCCAGCAGCTTAGCTCTACCACTAGCGAGCAATGAGCAGTTCTTC. Protein product: CASSLALPLASNEQFF.

The chain links TRBV11-3 to TRBJ2-2, with a tentative D call TRBD1 (5 bases). The CDR3 loop spans 13 amino acids. The germline V gene has CDR1 SGHNT and CDR2 YENEEA. Trimming left V 5 bases short and J 6 bases short, with 10 bases between. CDR3 region: CASSLEGAGELFF. CDR3 nucleotide sequence: TGTGCCAGCAGCCTTGAAGGGGCCGGGGAGCTGTTTTTT.

The chain employs TRBV7-9 and TRBJ2-1, with TRBD1 as a possible D gene (5 bases). The V gene's germline CDR1 is SEHNR and CDR2 FQNEAQ (reference sequence). The V end was cut by 8 bases, the J end by 8 bases, with 13 bases between. The CDR3 is 12 amino acids. The CDR3 region has the DNA TGTGCCAGCCGTTGGTGGGGCGATGAGCAGTTCTTC. It is translated as CASRWWGDEQFF.